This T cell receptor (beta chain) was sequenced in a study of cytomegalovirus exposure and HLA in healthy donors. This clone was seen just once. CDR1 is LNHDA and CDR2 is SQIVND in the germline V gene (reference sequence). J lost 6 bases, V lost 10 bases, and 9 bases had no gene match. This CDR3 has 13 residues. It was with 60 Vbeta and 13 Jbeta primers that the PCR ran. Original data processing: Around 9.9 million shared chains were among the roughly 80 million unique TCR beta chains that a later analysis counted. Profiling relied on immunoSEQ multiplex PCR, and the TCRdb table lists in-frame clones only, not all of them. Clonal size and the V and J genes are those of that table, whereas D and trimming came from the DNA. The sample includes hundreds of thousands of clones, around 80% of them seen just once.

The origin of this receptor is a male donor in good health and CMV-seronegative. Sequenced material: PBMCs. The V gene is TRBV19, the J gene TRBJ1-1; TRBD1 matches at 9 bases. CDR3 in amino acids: CATKQGAAAEAFF. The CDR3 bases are TGTGCCACCAAACAGGGGGCAGCGGCTGAAGCTTTCTTT.